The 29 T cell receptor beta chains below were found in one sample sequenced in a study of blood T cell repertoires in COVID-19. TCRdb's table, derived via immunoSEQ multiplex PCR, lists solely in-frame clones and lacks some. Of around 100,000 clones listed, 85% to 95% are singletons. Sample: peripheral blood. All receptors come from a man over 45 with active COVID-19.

CDR3 sequence reads: CASSQEIGFRANTEAFF. The CDR3 coding sequence is TGTGCCAGCAGCCAAGAAATTGGGTTCAGGGCTAACACTGAAGCTTTCTTT. The chain has TRBV3-1 (or the pseudogene TRBV3-2) and TRBJ1-1, with D maybe TRBD1 (5 bases). Trimming pared 0 bases from V and 2 bases from J, leaving 16 bases between. The germline gives CDR1 LGHDT, CDR2 YNNKEL (reference sequence). This CDR3 comprises 17 residues.

CDR3 in amino acids: CASSRRWLAEGGTDTQYF. The CDR3 nucleotides are TGTGCCAGCAGCCGCCGGTGGCTAGCGGAGGGGGGGACAGATACGCAGTATTTT. The rearrangement links TRBV5-6 to TRBJ2-3; a weak D match, TRBD2 (7 bases). This CDR3 has 18 residues. CDR1 and CDR2 (germline): SGHDT, YYEEEE. V was cut by 4 bases and J by 3 bases, with 24 bases left in between.

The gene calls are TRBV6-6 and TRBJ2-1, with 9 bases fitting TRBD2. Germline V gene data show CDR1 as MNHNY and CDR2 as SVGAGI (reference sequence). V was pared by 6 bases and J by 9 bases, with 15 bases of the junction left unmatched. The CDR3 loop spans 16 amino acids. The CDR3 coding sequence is TGTGCCAGCAGCCCTTTGCGGGAGGGCTCTTCGGGTGAGCAGTTCTTC. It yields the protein CASSPLREGSSGEQFF.

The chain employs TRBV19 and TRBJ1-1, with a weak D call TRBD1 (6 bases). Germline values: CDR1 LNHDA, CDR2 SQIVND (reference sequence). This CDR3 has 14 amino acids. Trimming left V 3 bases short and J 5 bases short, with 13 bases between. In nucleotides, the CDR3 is TGTGCCAGTAGTATGGGGGGGGCAAGGACTGAAGCTTTCTTT. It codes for CASSMGGARTEAFF.

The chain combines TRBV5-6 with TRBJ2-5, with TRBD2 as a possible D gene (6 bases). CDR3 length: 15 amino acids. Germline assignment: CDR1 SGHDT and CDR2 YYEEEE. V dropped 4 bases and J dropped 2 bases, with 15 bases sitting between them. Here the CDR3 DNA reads TGTGCCAGCAGCCCGTCATGGAGGGTGCAAGAGACCCAGTACTTC. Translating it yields CASSPSWRVQETQYF.

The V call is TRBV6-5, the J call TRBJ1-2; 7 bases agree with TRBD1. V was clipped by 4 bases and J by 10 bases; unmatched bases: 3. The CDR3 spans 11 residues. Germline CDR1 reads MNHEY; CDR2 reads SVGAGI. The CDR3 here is CASSSRGHYTF. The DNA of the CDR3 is TGTGCCAGCAGTTCGAGGGGGCACTACACCTTC.

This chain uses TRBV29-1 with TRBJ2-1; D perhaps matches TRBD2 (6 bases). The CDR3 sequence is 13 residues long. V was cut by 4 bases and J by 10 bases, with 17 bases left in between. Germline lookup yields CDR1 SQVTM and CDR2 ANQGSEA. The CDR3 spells CSVGVAAIGEQFF. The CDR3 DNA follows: TGCAGCGTTGGAGTAGCGGCCATTGGAGAGCAGTTCTTC.

The CDR3 loop is CASSYSTGQGSEQYF. CDR3 DNA sequence: TGTGCCAGCAGTTACTCAACCGGACAGGGCAGCGAGCAGTACTTC. This chain joins TRBV6-5 and TRBJ2-7; 8 nucleotides match TRBD1. This CDR3 is 15 amino acids long. Unmatched junction bases numbered 7, after V lost 0 bases and J lost 6 bases. The germline gives CDR1 MNHEY, CDR2 SVGAGI.

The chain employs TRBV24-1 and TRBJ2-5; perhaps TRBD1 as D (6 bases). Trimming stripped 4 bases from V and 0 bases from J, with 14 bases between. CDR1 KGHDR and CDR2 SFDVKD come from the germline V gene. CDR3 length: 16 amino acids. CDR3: CATSDLGAEHQETQYF. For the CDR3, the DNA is TGTGCCACCAGTGACCTGGGGGCGGAGCACCAAGAGACCCAGTACTTC.

The CDR3 is CAWKIGGTGLSGYTF. CDR3 coding DNA: TGTGCCTGGAAAATAGGGGGGACAGGGCTCTCTGGCTACACCTTC. The V gene is TRBV30, the J gene TRBJ1-2; the match to TRBD1 covers 9 bases. This CDR3 comprises 15 residues. With V trimmed by 4 bases and J by 7 bases, 13 bases remained unmatched. Germline values: CDR1 GTSNPN, CDR2 SVGIG (reference sequence).

CDR3: CASKQGTSGSSQETQYF. The CDR3 DNA is TGTGCCAGTAAACAGGGCACTAGCGGGAGTAGCCAAGAGACCCAGTACTTC. V is TRBV19 and J is TRBJ2-5, with TRBD2 matching over 11 bases. The germline V gene has CDR1 LNHDA and CDR2 SQIVND (reference sequence). CDR3 size: 17 residues. The V and J ends lost 7 bases and 1 base, in that order; junction bases with no gene match: 11.

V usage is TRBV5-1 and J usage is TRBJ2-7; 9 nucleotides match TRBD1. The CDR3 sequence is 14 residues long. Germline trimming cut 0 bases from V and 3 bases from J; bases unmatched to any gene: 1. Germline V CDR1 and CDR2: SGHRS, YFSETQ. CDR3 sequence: CASSLGQGGYEQYF. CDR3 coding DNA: TGCGCCAGCAGCTTGGGACAGGGGGGCTACGAGCAGTACTTC.

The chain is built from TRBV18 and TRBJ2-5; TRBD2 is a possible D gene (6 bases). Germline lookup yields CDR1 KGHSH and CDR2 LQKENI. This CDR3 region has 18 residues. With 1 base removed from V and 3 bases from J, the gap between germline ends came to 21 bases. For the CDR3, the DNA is TGTGCCAGCTCACCACTCGCCCCGATCTCAAGGAGGGAAGAGACCCAGTACTTC. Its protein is CASSPLAPISRREETQYF. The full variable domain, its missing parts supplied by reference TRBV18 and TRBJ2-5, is NAGVMQNPRHLVRRRGQEARLRCSPMKGHSHVYWYRQLPEEGLKFMVYLQKENIIDESGMPKERFSAEFPKEGPSILRIQQVVRGDSAAYFCASSPLAPISRREETQYFGPGTRLLVL.

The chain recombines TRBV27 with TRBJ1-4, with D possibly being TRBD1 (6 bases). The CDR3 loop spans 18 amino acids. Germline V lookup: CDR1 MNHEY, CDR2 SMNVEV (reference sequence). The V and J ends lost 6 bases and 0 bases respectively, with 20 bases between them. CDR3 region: CASRDRYLGTSTNEKLFF. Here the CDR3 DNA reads TGTGCCAGCAGAGATAGATACCTCGGGACATCAACTAATGAAAAACTGTTTTTT.

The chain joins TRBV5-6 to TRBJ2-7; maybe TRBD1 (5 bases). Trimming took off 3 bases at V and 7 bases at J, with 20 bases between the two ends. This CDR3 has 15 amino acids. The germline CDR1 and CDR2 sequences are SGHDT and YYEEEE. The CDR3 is CASSSLGWQGREQYF. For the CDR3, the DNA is TGTGCCAGCAGCTCCCTGGGGTGGCAGGGTCGAGAGCAGTACTTC.

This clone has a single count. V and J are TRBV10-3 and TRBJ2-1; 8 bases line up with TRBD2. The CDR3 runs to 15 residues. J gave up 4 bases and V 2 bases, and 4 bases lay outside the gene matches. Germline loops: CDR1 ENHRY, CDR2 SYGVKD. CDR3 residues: CAISENSGAYNEQFF. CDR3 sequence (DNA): TGTGCCATCAGTGAGAATAGCGGGGCTTACAATGAGCAGTTCTTC.

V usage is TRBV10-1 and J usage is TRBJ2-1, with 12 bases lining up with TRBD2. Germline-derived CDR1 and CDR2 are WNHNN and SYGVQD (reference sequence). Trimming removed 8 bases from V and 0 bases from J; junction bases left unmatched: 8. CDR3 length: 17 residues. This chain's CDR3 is CASSLAGGPSSYNEQFF. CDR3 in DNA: TGCGCCAGCTCGCTAGCGGGAGGGCCGAGCTCCTACAATGAGCAGTTCTTC.

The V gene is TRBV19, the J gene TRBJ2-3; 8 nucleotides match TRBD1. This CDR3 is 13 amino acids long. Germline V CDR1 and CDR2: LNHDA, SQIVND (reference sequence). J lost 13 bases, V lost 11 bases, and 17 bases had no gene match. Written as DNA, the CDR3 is TGTGCCTCCAGGGGGCTGGGCACAGATTTAGAGTATTTT. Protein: CASRGLGTDLEYF.

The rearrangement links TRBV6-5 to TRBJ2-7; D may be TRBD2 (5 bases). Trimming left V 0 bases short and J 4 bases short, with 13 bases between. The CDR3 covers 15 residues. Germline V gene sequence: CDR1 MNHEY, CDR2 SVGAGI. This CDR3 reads CASSYSTHGGYEQYF. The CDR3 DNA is TGTGCCAGCAGTTACTCCACCCACGGCGGGTACGAGCAGTACTTC.

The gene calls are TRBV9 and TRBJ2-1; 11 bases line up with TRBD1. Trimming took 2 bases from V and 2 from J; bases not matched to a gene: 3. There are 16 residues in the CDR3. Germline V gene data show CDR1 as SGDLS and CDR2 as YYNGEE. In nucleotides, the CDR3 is TGTGCCAGCAGCGTGTCGGGACAGGGGGCCTACAATGAGCAGTTCTTC. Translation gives CASSVSGQGAYNEQFF.

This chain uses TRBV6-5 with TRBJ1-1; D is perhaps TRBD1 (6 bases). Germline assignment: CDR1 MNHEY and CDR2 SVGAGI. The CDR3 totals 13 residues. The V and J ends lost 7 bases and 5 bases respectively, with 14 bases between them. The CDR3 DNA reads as TGTGCCAGCACCTCACAGGGTGGGACTGAAGCTTTCTTT. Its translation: CASTSQGGTEAFF.

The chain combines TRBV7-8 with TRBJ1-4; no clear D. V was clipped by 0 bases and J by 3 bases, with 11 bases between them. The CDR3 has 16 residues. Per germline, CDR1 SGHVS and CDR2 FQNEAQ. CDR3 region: CASSLAGFSANEKLFF. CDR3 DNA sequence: TGTGCCAGCAGCTTAGCGGGCTTCAGTGCTAATGAAAAACTGTTTTTT.

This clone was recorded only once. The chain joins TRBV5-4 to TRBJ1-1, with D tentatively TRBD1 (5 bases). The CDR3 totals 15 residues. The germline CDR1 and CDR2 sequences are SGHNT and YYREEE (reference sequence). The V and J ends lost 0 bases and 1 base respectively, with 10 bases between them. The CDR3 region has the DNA TGTGCCAGCAGCTTGGGACAGACAGCGAACACTGAAGCTTTCTTT. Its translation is CASSLGQTANTEAFF.

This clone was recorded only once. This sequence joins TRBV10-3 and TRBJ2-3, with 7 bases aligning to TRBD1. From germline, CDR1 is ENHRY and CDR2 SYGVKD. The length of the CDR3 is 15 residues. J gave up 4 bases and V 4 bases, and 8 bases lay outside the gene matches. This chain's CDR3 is CAISGGQRGADTQYF. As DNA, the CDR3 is TGTGCCATCAGTGGGGGACAGCGTGGGGCAGATACGCAGTATTTT.

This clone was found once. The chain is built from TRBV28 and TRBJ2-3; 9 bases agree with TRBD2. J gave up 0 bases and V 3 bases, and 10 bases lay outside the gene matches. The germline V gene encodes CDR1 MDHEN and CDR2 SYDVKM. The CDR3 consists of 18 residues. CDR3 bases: TGTGCCAGCAGTTTTTACTCTGGGCTAGCGGGGAGCACAGATACGCAGTATTTT. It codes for CASSFYSGLAGSTDTQYF.

CDR3: CAWSFLDRVSSYEQYF. CDR3 sequence (DNA): TGTGCCTGGAGTTTTCTGGACAGGGTGAGCTCCTACGAGCAGTACTTC. The chain couples TRBV30 to TRBJ2-7, with 8 nucleotides matching TRBD1. The germline CDR1 and CDR2 sequences are GTSNPN and SVGIG (reference sequence). This CDR3 region has 16 residues. The J segment lost 0 bases and the V segment lost 2 bases, leaving 9 bases of the junction unmatched.

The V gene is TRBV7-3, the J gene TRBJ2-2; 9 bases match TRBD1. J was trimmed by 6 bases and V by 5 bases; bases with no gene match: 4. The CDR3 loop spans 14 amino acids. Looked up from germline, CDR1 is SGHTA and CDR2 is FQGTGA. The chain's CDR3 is CASSQQGASGELFF. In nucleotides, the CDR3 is TGTGCCAGCAGCCAACAGGGGGCCTCCGGGGAGCTGTTTTTT.

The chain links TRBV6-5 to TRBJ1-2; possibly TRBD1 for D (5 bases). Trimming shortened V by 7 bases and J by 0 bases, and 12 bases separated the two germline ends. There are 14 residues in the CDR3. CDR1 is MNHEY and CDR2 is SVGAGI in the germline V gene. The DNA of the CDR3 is TGTGCCAGCACTACCCAGGGAACTAACTATGGCTACACCTTC. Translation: CASTTQGTNYGYTF.

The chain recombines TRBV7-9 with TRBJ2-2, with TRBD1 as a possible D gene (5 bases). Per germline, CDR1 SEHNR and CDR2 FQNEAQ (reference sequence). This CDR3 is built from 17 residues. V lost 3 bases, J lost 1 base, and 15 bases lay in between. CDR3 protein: CASSFPKQGLNTGELFF. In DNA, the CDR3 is TGTGCCAGCAGCTTTCCGAAGCAGGGCTTGAACACCGGGGAGCTGTTTTTT.